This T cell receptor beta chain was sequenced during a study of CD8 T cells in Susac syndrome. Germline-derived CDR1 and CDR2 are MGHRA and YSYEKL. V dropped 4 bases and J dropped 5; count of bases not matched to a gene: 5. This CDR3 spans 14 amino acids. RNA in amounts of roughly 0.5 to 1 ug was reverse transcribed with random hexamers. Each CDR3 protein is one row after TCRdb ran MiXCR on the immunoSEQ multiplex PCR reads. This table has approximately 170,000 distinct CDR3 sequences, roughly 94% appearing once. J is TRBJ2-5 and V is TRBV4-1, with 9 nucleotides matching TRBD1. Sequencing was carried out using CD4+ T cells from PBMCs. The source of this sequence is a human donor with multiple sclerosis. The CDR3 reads CASSLTTGGETQYF. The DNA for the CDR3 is TGCGCCAGCAGCCTAACGACAGGGGGGGAGACCCAGTACTTC.